This T cell receptor (beta chain) emerged from a study of CD8+CD57+ T cells in acquired aplastic anemia (dated by TCRdb to 2017 to 2018). About the full investigation: On average, sorted CD4+ and CD8+ cells yielded 3 to 4 ug of extracted DNA, with a range of about 0.17 to 27.4 ug. CD8+CD57+ expansion was defined as a frequency above the mean frequency observed in healthy subjects.

The study at large found these results: Around 27 CD8+ CDR3 sequences were found in both patients and controls but appeared to be highly expressed in patients and within the immunodominant clones of the patients. CD8+ Simpson's diversity did not differ significantly between patients and healthy controls (P=0.060).

As for this clonotype: Its antigen remains unidentified. No base quality information exists; no much larger clone differs at one position.

The patients picked for sequencing were ones in whom flow cytometry had shown an expansion of CD8+CD57+ cells. Every patient had severe acquired aplastic anemia, diagnosed using the International Study of Aplastic Anemia and Agranulocytosis and Camitta criteria. No patient had received any therapy when blood was sampled. The study deep-sequenced TCR repertoires of sorted CD4+ and CD8+ blood T cells from severe aplastic anemia patients and healthy subjects. Patients were enrolled in the USA under clinicaltrials.gov protocols 00001620, 01623167, 00001397, 00071045, 00081523 and 00961064. Ficoll-Paque density gradient centrifugation was used to isolate peripheral blood mononuclear cells. CD4+ and CD8+ T cells were sorted by FACS or magnetic beads before DNA extraction. TCR beta VDJ combination and CDR3 sequence profiling used genomic DNA as the template. An Illumina HiSeq 2000 was the platform used for TCR repertoire sequencing. The authors' analysis ran thus. Repertoire assessment relied on Simpson's diversity index, CDR3 size and DJ length profiles, and TRBV/TRBJ rearrangement plots. The most abundant DNA sequence in the deep sequencing data was taken as the immunodominant clone. CDR3 amino acid sequences were screened for sharing across subjects and compared with published repertoires and the VDJdb database. The public reads were run again by TCRdb, first through fastp at Q25 and then through MiXCR, and only productive beta chains were kept. Under each unique CDR3 protein, matching rows form one entry showing the most common genes and DNA. None of the V and J calls come from the authors' own analysis; TCRdb made them. Counted in this sample were approximately 180,000 distinct CDR3 sequences; around 48% of them appeared once. The ten largest clones capture roughly 1.2% of the sample.

The germline V gene encodes CDR1 SNHLY and CDR2 FYNNEI. The CDR3 runs 13 amino acids, cysteine and phenylalanine included. The CDR3 DNA has 39 bases and is translated from base 1. V loses 10 bases, J loses 7 bases, and the germline ends lie 16 bases apart. Input material: sorted CD4+, CD8+, or CD8+CD57+ T cells (not recorded which) from PBMCs. The TCR originated in a human donor with aplastic anemia. The sequence links TRBV2 to TRBJ2-2, with the D gene possibly TRBD1 or TRBD2, each one fitting 7 bases. The nucleotides read TGTGCCACCTCGACAGGGAGGGACGGGGAGCTGTTTTTT. The translation is CATSTGRDGELFF.